This T cell receptor beta chain was captured by sequencing in a study of blood T cell repertoires in COVID-19. Study at large: From the United States, Italy and Spain came samples of acute and convalescent COVID-19.

The V gene end was trimmed by 5 bases and the J gene end by 4 bases; junction bases not matched to a gene: 11. The CDR3 consists of 16 residues. The germline gives CDR1 SEHNR, CDR2 FQNEAQ (reference sequence). Clones were sequenced by immunoSEQ multiplex PCR, and TCRdb holds only the in-frame ones, with some missing. This table has under 20,000 clones, 80% appearing once. The count of this clone is one. The sequence derives from a man at least 80 years old with acute or convalescent COVID-19. V is TRBV7-9 and J is TRBJ1-1, with 9 bases fitting TRBD1. Sequencing was performed on peripheral blood. The DNA of the CDR3 is TGTGCCAGCAGCGCGGACAGGGGACAGGGTAGCACTGAAGCTTTCTTT. This codes for CASSADRGQGSTEAFF.